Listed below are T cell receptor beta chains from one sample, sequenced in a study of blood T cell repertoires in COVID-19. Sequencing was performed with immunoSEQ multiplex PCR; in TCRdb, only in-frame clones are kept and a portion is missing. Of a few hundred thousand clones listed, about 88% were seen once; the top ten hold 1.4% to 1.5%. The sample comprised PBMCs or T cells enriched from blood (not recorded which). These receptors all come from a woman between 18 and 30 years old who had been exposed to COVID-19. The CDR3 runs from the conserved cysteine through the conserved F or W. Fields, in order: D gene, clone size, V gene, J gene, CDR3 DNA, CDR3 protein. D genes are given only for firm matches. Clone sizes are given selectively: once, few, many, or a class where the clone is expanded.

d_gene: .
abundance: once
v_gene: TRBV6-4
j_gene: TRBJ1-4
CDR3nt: TGTGCCAGCAGTCCCCGGGCTAATGAAAAACTGTTTTTT
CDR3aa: CASSPRANEKLFF

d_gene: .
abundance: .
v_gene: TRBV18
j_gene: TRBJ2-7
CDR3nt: TGTGCCAGCTCACCCTCGACAGCCTCCTACGAGCAGTACTTC
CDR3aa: CASSPSTASYEQYF

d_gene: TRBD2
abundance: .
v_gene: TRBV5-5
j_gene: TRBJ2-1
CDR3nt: TGTGCCAGCAGCTTGGCGGCTAGCGGGGGGCAGGATGAGCAGTTCTTC
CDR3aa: CASSLAASGGQDEQFF

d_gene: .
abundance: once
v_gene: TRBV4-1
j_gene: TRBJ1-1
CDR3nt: TGCGCCAGCAGCCAGAATATCTGGGAGACAACGAACACTGAAGCTTTCTTT
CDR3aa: CASSQNIWETTNTEAFF

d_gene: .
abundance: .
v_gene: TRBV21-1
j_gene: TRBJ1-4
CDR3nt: TGTGCCAGCAAAGGGACTAGAACTAATGAAAAACTGTTTTTT
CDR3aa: CASKGTRTNEKLFF

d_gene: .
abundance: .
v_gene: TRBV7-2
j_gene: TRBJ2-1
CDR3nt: TGTGCCAGCGATCCGGGGGTCCTCTACAATGAGCAGTTCTTC
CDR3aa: CASDPGVLYNEQFF

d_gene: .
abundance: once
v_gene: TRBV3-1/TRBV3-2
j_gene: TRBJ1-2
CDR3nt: TGTGCCAGCAGCCAAGCTCCCAACTATGGCTACACCTTC
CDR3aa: CASSQAPNYGYTF

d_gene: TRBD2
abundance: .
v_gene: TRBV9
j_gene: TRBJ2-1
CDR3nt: TGTGCCAGCAGCGTAGAGGGACTAGCGGGAGCCGGGCAGTTCTTC
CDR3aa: CASSVEGLAGAGQFF

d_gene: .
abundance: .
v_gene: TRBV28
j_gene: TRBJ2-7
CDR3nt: TGTGCCAGCAGTTTGCTAGCGAAATACGAGCAGTACTTC
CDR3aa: CASSLLAKYEQYF

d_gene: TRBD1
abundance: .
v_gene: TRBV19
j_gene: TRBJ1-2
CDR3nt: TGTGCCAGTAGTACGGACAGGGGAGTAGGGTATGGCTACACCTTC
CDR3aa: CASSTDRGVGYGYTF

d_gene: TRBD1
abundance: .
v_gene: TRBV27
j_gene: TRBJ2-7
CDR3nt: TGTGCCAGCAGAAACAGGGGGATCTACGAGCAGTACTTC
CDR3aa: CASRNRGIYEQYF

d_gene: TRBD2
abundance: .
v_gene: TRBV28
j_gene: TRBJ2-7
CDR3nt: TGTGCCAGCAGGACCGGACTAGCCTACGAGCAGTACTTC
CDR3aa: CASRTGLAYEQYF

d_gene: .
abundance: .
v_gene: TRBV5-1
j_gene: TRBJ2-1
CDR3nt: TGCGCCAGCAGCTCGGAAGGTGAGGGCTCCTACAATGAGCAGTTCTTC
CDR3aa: CASSSEGEGSYNEQFF

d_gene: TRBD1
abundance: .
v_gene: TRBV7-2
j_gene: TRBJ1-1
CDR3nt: TGTGCCAGCAGCTTTTTCCCCATACAACAGGGGGCTGGCACTGAAGCTTTCTTT
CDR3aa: CASSFFPIQQGAGTEAFF

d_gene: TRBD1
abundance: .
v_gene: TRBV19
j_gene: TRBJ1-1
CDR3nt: TGTGCCAGTGATGACAGGGGAACTGAAGCTTTCTTT
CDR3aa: CASDDRGTEAFF

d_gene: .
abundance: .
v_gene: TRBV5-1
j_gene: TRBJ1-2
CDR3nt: TGCGCCAGCAGCCTATCCCTTAACTATGGCTACACCTTC
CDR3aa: CASSLSLNYGYTF

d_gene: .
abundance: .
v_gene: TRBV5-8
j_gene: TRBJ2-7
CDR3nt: TGTGCCAGCAGCTTCTACTACGAGCAGTACTTC
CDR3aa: CASSFYYEQYF

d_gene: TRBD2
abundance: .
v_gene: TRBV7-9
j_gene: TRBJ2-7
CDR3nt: TGTGCCAGCAGCTTAGCCGGGAGGGTGCACGAGCAGTACTTC
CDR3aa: CASSLAGRVHEQYF